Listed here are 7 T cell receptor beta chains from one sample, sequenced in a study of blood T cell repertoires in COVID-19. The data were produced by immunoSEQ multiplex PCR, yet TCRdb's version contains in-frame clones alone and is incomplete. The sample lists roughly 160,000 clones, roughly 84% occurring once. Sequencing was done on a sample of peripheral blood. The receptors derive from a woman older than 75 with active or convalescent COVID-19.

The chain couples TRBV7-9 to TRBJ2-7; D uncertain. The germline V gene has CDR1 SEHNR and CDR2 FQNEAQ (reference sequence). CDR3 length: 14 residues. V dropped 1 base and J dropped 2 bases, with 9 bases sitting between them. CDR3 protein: CASSLVPETYEQYF. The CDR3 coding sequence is TGTGCCAGCAGCTTAGTCCCAGAAACCTACGAGCAGTACTTC.

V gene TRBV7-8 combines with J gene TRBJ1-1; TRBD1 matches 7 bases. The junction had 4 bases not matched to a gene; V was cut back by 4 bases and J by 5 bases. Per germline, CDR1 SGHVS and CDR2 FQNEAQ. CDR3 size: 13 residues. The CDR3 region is CASSYTGETEAFF. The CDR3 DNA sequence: TGTGCCAGCAGCTATACAGGGGAAACTGAAGCTTTCTTT.

CDR3 sequence (DNA): TGCGCCAGCAGCTTGCAGACATCTGAAGCTTTCTTT. Amino acid sequence: CASSLQTSEAFF. This rearrangement joins TRBV5-1 to TRBJ1-1; no clear D. CDR1 is SGHRS, CDR2 YFSETQ, per germline. Trimming pared 1 base from V and 6 bases from J, leaving 7 bases between. The CDR3 spans 12 residues.

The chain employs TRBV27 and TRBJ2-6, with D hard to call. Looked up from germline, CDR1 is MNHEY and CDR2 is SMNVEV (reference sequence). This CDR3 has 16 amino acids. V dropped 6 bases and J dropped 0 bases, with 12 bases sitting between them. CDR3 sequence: CASSPSEFSGANVLTF. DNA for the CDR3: TGTGCCAGCAGCCCATCGGAGTTCTCTGGGGCCAACGTCCTGACTTTC.

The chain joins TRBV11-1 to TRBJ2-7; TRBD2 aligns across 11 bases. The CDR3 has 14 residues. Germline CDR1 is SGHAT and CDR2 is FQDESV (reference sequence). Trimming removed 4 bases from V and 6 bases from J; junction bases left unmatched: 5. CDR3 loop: CASSSLAGVSEQYF. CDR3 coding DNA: TGTGCCAGCAGCTCACTAGCGGGAGTCTCCGAGCAGTACTTC.

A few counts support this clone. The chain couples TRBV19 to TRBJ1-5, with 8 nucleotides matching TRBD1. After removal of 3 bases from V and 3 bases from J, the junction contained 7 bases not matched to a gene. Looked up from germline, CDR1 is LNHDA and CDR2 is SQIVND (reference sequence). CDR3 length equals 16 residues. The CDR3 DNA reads TGTGCCAGTAGTATTCGGAACAGGGGGAACAATCAGCCCCAGCATTTT. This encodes CASSIRNRGNNQPQHF.

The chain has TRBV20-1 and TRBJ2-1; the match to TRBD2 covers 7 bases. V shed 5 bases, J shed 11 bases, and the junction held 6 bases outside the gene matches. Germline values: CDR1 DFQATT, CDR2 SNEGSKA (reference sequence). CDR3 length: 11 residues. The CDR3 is CSAPREAKQFF. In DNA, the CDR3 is TGCAGTGCTCCTCGGGAGGCAAAGCAGTTCTTC.